A single sample gave rise to the 9 T cell receptor beta chains below, sequenced in a study of early T cells in non-severe SARS-CoV-2 infection. TCRdb independently ran MiXCR on the 5' RACE reads; one entry per CDR3 protein. The sample includes roughly 57,000 distinct CDR3 sequences, about an eighth seen only once; the top ten take about 1.3%. Sequenced input: whole blood. The receptors were sampled from an adult who was a healthcare worker with PCR-confirmed SARS-CoV-2 infection or an uninfected control (not recorded which).

This chain links TRBV10-1 with TRBJ2-1, with a possible D match to TRBD1 (5 bases). Germline loops: CDR1 WNHNN, CDR2 SYGVQD (reference sequence). Trimming removed 3 bases from V and 4 bases from J, with 13 bases in between. The CDR3 loop spans 15 amino acids. The CDR3, as DNA: TGCGCCAGCAGTGATTCTGGTGGGGCATACAATGAGCAGTTCTTC. As protein: CASSDSGGAYNEQFF.

The chain couples TRBV20-1 to TRBJ1-2; D might be TRBD1 (5 bases). CDR3 length: 13 residues. The V gene lost 6 bases and the J gene lost 4 bases, with 15 bases spanning the gap. Germline CDR1 is DFQATT and CDR2 is SNEGSKA (reference sequence). This chain's CDR3 is CSATPRGGYGYTF. The CDR3 coding sequence is TGCAGTGCGACACCCCGGGGGGGCTATGGCTACACCTTC.

This clonotype has a count of ten or more. The genes are TRBV6-1 and TRBJ2-5; 12 nucleotides align to TRBD2. Germline V CDR1 and CDR2: MNHNS, SASEGT. The CDR3 contains 14 residues. With 6 bases clipped from V and 5 bases from J, the junction kept 4 bases outside the gene matches. CDR3 protein: CASRTSGGRETQYF. In DNA form, the CDR3 reads TGTGCCAGCAGGACTAGCGGGGGCCGGGAGACCCAGTACTTC.

The table lists this clonotype with many counts. The rearrangement uses TRBV29-1 and TRBJ2-1; a possible D gene is TRBD1 (6 bases). Germline V lookup: CDR1 SQVTM, CDR2 ANQGSEA. The CDR3 loop spans 14 amino acids. The germline V and J ends were trimmed by 2 bases and 9 bases, with 17 bases remaining between them. As DNA, the CDR3 is TGCAGCGTTGAAAGAGGTGGCAGGGGCGGTGAGCAGTTCTTC. Protein: CSVERGGRGGEQFF.

The sample holds a few counts of this clonotype. This chain connects TRBV29-1 to TRBJ2-7; weak D call: TRBD2 (6 bases). V lost 4 bases, J lost 1 base, and 17 bases lay in between. Germline-derived CDR1 and CDR2 are SQVTM and ANQGSEA. The CDR3 has 15 amino acids. Written as DNA, the CDR3 is TGCAGCGTTGGCAGCCCCGCAGGGAGGTCCTACGAGCAGTACTTC. This translates into CSVGSPAGRSYEQYF.

This clonotype has a count of ten or more. V and J are TRBV11-3 and TRBJ2-1; 7 positions agree with TRBD2. V lost 4 bases to trimming and J lost 7 bases; unmatched junction nucleotides: 10. Per germline, CDR1 SGHNT and CDR2 YENEEA. The CDR3 has 15 residues. CDR3: CASSYSAGVKNEQFF. Written as DNA, the CDR3 is TGTGCCAGCAGCTATAGCGCGGGGGTAAAGAATGAGCAGTTCTTC.

This clonotype was counted at least ten times. The genes are TRBV2 and TRBJ1-6; no clear D gene. Germline V lookup: CDR1 SNHLY, CDR2 FYNNEI. Trimming took off 8 bases at V and 6 bases at J, with 8 bases between the two ends. The CDR3 contains 12 residues. The CDR3 nucleotides are TGTGCCAGCTCCCGGGTTAATTCACCCCTCCACTTT. Protein product: CASSRVNSPLHF.

This clonotype was observed many times. The genes are TRBV13 and TRBJ2-1; TRBD2 matches at 8 bases. The germline CDR1 and CDR2 sequences are PRHDT and FYEKMQ (reference sequence). Germline trimming cut 2 bases from V and 1 base from J; bases unmatched to any gene: 1. The CDR3 totals 15 residues. CDR3 amino acids: CASSLLAGSYNEQFF. The CDR3 region has the DNA TGTGCCAGCAGCTTACTAGCGGGTTCCTACAATGAGCAGTTCTTC. The complete variable domain, with remaining parts taken from reference TRBV13 and TRBJ2-1, reads AAGVIQSPRHLIKEKRETATLKCYPIPRHDTVYWYQQGPGQDPQFLISFYEKMQSDKGSIPDRFSAQQFSDYHSELNMSSLELGDSALYFCASSLLAGSYNEQFFGPGTRLTVL.

This chain connects TRBV29-1 to TRBJ2-7; D perhaps matches TRBD2 (6 bases). Germline CDR1 reads SQVTM; CDR2 reads ANQGSEA. Trimming shortened V by 5 bases and J by 0 bases, and 20 bases separated the two germline ends. The CDR3 runs 16 residues. CDR3: CSVNTPRSGDSYEQYF. In DNA form, the CDR3 reads TGCAGCGTTAATACTCCCCGTAGCGGTGACTCCTACGAGCAGTACTTC.